This TCR beta chain was obtained from a study of identical twins. Many counts were recorded for this clonotype. What it binds is not known. Trimming cost V 1 base and J 3 bases, with 10 bases left between them. The germline gives CDR1 SGHAT, CDR2 FQDESV (reference sequence). This CDR3 comprises 14 residues. One entry per CDR3 protein results from TCRdb running MiXCR on the 5' RACE reads. The sample has around 1.7 million distinct CDR3 sequences, about 31% seen once. The study's findings and limits: Abundant beta clonotypes from cord blood had fewer insertions, unlike memory repertoires, which showed none.

This chain joins TRBV11-1 and TRBJ2-7, with a possible D match to TRBD1 (6 bases). The specimen sequenced was cord blood. The source of this sequence is a newborn girl in good health. CDR3 bases: TGTGCCAGCAGCTTAGAACAGGGTTTCTACGAGCAGTACTTC. The encoded protein is CASSLEQGFYEQYF.